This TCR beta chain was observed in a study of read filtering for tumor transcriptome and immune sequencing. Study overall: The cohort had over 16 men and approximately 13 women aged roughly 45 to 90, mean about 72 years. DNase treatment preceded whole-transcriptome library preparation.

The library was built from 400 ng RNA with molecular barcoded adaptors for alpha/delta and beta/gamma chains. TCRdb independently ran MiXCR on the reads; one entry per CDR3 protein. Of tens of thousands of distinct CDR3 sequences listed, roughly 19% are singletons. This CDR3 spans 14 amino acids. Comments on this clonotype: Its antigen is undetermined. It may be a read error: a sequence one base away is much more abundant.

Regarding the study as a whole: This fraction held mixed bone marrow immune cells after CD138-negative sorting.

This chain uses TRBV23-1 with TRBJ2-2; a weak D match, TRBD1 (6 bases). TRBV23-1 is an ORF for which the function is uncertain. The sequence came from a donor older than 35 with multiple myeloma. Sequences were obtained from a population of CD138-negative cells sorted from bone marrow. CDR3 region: CASSQAGVTGELLF. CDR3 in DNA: TGCGCCAGCAGTCAGGCAGGGGTCACCGGGGAGCTGCTTTTT.